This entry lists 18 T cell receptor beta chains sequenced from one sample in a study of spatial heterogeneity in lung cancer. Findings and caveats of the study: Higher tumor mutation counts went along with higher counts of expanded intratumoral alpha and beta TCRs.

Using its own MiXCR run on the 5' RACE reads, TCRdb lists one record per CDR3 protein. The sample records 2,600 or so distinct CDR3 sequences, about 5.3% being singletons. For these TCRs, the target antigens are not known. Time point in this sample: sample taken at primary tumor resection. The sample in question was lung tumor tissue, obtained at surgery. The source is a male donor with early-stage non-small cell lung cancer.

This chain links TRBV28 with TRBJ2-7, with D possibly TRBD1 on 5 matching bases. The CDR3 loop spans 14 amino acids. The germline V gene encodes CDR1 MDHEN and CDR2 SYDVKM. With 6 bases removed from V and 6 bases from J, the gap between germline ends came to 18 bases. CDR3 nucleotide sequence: TGTGCCAGCAGCTTGGCCTCGACAGAACTCGAGCAGTACTTC. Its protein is CASSLASTELEQYF.

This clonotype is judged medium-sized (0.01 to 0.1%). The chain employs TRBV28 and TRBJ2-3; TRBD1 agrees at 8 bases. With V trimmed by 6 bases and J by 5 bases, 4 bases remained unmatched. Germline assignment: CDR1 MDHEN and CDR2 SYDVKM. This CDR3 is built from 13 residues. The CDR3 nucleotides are TGTGCCAGCAGGGGGACAGGAAAAGATACGCAGTATTTT. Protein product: CASRGTGKDTQYF. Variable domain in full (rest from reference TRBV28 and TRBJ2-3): DVKVTQSSRYLVKRTGEKVFLECVQDMDHENMFWYRQDPGLGLRLIYFSYDVKMKEKGDIPEGYSVSREKKERFSLILESASTNQTSMYLCASRGTGKDTQYFGPGTRLTVL.

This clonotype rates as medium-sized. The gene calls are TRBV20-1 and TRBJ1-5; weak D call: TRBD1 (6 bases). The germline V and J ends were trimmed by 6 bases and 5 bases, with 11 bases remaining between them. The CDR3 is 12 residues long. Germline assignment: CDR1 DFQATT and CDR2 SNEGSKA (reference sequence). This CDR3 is CSAWAGDQPQHF. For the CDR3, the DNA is TGCAGTGCCTGGGCAGGGGATCAGCCCCAGCATTTT.

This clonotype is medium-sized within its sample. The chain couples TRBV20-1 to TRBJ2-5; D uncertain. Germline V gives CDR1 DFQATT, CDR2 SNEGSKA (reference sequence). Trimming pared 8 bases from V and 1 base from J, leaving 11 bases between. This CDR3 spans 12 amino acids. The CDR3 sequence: CSSLGPQETQYF. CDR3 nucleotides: TGCAGTTCCCTTGGGCCCCAAGAGACCCAGTACTTC.

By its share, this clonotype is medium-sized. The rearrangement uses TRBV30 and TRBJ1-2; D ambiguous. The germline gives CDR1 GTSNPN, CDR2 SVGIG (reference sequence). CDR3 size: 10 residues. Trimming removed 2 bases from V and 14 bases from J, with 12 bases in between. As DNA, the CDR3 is TGTGCCTGGAGTCCCCCTTACGCAACCTTC. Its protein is CAWSPPYATF.

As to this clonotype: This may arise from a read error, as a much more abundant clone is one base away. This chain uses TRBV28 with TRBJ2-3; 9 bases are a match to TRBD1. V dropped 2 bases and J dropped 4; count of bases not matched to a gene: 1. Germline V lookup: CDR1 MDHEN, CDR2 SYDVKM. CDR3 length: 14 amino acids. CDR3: CASSLGTGPDTQYF. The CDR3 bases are TGTGCCAGCAGTTTAGGGACAGGGCCAGATACGCAGTATTTT.

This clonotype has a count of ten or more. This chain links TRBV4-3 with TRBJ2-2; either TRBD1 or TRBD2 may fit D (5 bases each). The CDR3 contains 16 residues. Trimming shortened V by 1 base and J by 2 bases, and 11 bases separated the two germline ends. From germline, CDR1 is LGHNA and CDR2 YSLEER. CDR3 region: CASSQAGTVNTGELFF. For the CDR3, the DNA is TGCGCCAGCAGCCAAGCCGGGACGGTTAACACCGGGGAGCTGTTTTTT.

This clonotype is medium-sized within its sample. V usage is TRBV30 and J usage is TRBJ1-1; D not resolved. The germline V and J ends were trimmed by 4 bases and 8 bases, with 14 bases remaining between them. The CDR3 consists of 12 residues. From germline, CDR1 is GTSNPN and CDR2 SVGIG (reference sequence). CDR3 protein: CAWIGRVREAFF. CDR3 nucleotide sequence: TGTGCCTGGATAGGGCGGGTGCGAGAAGCTTTCTTT.

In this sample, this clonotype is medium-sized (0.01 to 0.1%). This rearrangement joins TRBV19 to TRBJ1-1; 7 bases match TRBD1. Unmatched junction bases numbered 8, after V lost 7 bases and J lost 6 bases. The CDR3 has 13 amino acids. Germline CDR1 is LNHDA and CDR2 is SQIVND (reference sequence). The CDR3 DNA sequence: TGTGCCAGTACCTTACAGGGGAGAGCTGAAGCTTTCTTT. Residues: CASTLQGRAEAFF.

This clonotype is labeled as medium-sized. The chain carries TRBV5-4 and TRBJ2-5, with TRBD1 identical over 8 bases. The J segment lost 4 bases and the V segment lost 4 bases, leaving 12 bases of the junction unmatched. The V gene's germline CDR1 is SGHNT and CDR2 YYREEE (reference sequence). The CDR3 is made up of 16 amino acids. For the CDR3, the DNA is TGTGCCAGCAGCCCTAATTCCGGGACAGGTGGAGAGACCCAGTACTTC. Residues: CASSPNSGTGGETQYF.

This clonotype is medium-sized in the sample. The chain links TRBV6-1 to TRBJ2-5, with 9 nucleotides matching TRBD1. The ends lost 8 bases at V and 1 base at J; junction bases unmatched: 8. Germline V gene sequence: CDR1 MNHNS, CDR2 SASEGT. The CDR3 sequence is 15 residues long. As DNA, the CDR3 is TGTGCCAGCGGAGCGGACAGGGGAACCCAAGAGACCCAGTACTTC. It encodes CASGADRGTQETQYF.

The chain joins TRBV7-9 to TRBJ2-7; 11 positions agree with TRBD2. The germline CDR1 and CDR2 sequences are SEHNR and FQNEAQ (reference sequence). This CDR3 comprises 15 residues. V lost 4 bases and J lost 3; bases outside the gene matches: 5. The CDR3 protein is CASSSLAGGLYEQYF. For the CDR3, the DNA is TGTGCCAGCAGCTCCCTAGCGGGGGGACTCTACGAGCAGTACTTC.

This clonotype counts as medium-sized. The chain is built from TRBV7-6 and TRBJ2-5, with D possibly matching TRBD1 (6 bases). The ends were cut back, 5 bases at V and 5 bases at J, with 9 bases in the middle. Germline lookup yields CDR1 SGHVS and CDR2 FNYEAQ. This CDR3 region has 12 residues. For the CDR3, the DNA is TGTGCCAGCAGCCACAGGGATGAGACCCAGTACTTC. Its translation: CASSHRDETQYF.

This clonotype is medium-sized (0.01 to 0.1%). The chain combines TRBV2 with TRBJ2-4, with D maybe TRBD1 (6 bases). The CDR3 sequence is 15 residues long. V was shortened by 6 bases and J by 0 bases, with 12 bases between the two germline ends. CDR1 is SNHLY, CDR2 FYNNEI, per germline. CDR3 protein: CASRDRDTAKNIQYF. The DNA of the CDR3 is TGTGCCAGCAGGGACCGGGACACAGCCAAAAACATTCAGTACTTC.

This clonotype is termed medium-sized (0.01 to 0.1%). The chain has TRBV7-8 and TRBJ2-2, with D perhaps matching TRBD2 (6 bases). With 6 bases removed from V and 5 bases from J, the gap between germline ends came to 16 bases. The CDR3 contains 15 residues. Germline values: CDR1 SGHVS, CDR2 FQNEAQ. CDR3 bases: TGTGCCAGCAGACACCGGGACTCAGCTACCGGGGAGCTGTTTTTT. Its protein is CASRHRDSATGELFF.

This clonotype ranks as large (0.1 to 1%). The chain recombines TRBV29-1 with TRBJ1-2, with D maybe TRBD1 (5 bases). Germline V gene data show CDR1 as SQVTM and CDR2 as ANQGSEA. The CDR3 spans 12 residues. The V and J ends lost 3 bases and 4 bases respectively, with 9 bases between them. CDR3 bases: TGCAGCGTTGATGAGGGGTCCTATGGCTACACCTTC. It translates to CSVDEGSYGYTF.

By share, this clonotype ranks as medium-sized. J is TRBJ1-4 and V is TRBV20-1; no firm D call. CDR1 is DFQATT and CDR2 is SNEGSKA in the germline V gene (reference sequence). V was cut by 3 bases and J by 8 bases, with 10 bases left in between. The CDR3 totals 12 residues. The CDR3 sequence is CSARALEEKLFF. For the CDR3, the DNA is TGCAGTGCTAGGGCCCTGGAAGAAAAACTGTTTTTT.

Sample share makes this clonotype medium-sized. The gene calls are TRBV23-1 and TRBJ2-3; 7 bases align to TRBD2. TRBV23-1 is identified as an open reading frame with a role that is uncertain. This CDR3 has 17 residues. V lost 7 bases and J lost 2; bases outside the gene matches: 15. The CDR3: CASTLKILAAITDTQYF. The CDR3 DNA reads TGCGCCAGCACCCTAAAGATCCTAGCGGCGATCACAGATACGCAGTATTTT.